This TCR beta chain appears in the sequencing data of a study of T-cell memory formation after mild COVID-19. Germline CDR1 and CDR2: MNHNS and SASEGT. The CDR3 has 13 amino acids. J gave up 0 bases and V 8 bases, and 1 base lay outside the gene matches. TCRdb reprocessed the 5' RACE reads with MiXCR, giving one entry per CDR3 protein. Among about 270,000 distinct CDR3 sequences listed, about 17% were seen once. Of note for this clonotype: The antigen is undetermined.

Study results and caveats: Clones that contracted from day 15 to 85 were balanced CD4/CD8, while later expanders leaned CD4+.

This TCR was recovered from a young man who had mild COVID-19 (a few samples of this study predate the infection). Cell type and time point are not known. The chain joins TRBV6-1 to TRBJ2-3; 8 bases agree with TRBD1. The specimen was PBMCs or a T cell subset sorted from them (not recorded which). CDR3 residues: CASGQGSTDTQYF. Written as DNA, the CDR3 is TGTGCCAGCGGACAGGGTAGCACAGATACGCAGTATTTT.